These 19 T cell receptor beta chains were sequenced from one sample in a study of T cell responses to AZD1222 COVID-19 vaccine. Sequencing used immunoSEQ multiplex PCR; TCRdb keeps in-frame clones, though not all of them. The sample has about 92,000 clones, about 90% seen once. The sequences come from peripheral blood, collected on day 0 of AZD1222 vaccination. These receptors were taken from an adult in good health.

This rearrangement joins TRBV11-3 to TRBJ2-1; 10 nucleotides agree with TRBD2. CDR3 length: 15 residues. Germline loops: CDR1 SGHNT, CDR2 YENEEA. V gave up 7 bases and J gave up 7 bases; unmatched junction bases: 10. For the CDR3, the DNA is TGTGCCAGCACCTTGGGTCTAGCGGGAGTTAATGAGCAGTTCTTC. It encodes CASTLGLAGVNEQFF.

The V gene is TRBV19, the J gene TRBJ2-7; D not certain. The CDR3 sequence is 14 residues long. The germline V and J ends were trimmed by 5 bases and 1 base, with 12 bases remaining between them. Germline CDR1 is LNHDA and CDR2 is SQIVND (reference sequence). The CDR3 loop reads CASSLRYQSYEQYF. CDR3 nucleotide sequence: TGTGCCAGTAGTTTGCGGTACCAATCCTACGAGCAGTACTTC.

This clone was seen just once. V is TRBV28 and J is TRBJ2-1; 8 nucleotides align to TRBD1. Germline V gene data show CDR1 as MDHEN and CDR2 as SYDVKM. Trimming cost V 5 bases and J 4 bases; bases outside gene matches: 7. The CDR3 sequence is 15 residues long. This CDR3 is CASSPLTGVYNEQFF. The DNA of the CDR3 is TGTGCCAGCAGTCCGTTGACAGGGGTATACAATGAGCAGTTCTTC. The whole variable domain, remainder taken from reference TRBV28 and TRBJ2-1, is DVKVTQSSRYLVKRTGEKVFLECVQDMDHENMFWYRQDPGLGLRLIYFSYDVKMKEKGDIPEGYSVSREKKERFSLILESASTNQTSMYLCASSPLTGVYNEQFFGPGTRLTVL.

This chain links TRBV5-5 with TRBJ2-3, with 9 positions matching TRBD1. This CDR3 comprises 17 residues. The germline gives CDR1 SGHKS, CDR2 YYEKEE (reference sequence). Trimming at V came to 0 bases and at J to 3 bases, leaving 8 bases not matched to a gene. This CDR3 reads CASSLVPWGQGTDTQYF. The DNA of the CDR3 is TGTGCCAGCAGCTTGGTGCCGTGGGGACAGGGAACAGATACGCAGTATTTT.

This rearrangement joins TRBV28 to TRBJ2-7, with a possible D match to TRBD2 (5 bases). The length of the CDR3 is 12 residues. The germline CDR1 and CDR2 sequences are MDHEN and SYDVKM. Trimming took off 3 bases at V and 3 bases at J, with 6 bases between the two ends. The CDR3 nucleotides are TGTGCCAGCAGTTTGGGAGACTACGAGCAGTACTTC. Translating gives CASSLGDYEQYF.

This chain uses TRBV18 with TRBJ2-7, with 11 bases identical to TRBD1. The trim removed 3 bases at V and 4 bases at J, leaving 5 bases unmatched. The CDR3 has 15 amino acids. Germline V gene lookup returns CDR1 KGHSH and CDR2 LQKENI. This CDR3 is CASSPTGTGGYEQYF. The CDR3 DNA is TGTGCCAGCTCACCGACCGGGACAGGGGGGTACGAGCAGTACTTC.

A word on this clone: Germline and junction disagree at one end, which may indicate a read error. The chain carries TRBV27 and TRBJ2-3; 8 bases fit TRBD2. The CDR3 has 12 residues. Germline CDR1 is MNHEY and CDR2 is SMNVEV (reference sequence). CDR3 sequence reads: CASSFGSGGLHF. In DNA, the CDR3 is TGTGCCAGCAGTTTTGGCTCGGGAGGGCTCCATTTT.

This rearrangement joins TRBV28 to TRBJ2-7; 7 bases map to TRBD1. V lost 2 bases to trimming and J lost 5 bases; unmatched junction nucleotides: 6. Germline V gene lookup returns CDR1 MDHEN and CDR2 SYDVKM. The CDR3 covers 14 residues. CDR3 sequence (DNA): TGTGCCAGCAGTTTACACAACAGGGGAAACGAGCAGTACTTC. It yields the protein CASSLHNRGNEQYF.

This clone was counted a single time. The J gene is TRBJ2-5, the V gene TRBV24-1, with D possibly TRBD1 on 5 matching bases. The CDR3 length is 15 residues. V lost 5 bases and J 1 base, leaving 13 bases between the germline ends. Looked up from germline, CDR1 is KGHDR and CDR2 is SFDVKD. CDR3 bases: TGTGCCACCAGTGTCCGCGGCCAGGGCCAAGAGACCCAGTACTTC. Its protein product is CATSVRGQGQETQYF.

The CDR3 spells CASSLAGTGTEQYF. CDR3 sequence (DNA): TGTGCCAGCAGTTTGGCCGGGACAGGGACCGAGCAGTACTTC. The chain combines TRBV28 with TRBJ2-7; 9 bases match TRBD1. J gave up 6 bases and V 3 bases, and 6 bases lay outside the gene matches. This CDR3 has 14 amino acids. Germline V lookup: CDR1 MDHEN, CDR2 SYDVKM.

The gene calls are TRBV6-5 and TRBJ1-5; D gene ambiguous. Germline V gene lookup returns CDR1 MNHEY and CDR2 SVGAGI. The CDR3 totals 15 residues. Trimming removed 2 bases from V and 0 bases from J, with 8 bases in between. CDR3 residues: CASSYDPYSNQPQHF. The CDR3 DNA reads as TGTGCCAGCAGTTACGACCCTTATAGCAATCAGCCCCAGCATTTT.

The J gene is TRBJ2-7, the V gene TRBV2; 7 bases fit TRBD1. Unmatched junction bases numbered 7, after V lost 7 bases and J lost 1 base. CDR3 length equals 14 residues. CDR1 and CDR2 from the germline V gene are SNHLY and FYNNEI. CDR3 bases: TGTGCCAGCAATCGGGACAGTCTATCCTACGAGCAGTACTTC. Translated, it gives CASNRDSLSYEQYF.

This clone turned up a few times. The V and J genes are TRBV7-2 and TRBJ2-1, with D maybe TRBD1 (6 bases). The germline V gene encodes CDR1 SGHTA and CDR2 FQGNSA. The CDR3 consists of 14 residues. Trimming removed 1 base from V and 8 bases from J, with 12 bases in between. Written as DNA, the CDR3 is TGTGCCAGCAGCTTAGATTTATACAGGGATGAGCAGTTCTTC. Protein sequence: CASSLDLYRDEQFF. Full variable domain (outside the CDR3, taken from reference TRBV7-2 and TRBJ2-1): GAGVSQSPSNKVTEKGKDVELRCDPISGHTALYWYRQSLGQGLEFLIYFQGNSAPDKSGLPSDRFSAERTGGSVSTLTIQRTQQEDSAVYLCASSLDLYRDEQFFGPGTRLTVL.

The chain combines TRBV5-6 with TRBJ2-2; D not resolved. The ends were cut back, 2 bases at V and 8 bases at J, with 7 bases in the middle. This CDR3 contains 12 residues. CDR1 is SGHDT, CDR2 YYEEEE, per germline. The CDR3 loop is CASSFVSGELFF. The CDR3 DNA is TGTGCCAGCAGCTTTGTCTCTGGGGAGCTGTTTTTT.

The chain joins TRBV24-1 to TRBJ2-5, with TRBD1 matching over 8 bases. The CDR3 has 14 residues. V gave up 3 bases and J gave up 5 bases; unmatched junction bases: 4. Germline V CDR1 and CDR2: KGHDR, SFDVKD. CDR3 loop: CATSDGQGVETQYF. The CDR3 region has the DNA TGTGCCACCAGTGATGGACAGGGAGTGGAGACCCAGTACTTC.

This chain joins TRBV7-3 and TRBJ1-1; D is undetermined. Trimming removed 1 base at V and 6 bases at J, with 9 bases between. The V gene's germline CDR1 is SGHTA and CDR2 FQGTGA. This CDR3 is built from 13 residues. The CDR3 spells CASSLKRASEAFF. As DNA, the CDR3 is TGTGCCAGCAGCTTAAAGCGGGCATCTGAAGCTTTCTTT.

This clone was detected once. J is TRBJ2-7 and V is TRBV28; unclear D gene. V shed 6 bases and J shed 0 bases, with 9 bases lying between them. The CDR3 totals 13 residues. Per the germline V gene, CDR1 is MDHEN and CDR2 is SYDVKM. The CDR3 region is CASREPNSYEQYF. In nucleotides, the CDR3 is TGTGCCAGCAGGGAGCCAAACTCCTACGAGCAGTACTTC. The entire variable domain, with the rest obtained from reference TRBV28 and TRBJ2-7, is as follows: DVKVTQSSRYLVKRTGEKVFLECVQDMDHENMFWYRQDPGLGLRLIYFSYDVKMKEKGDIPEGYSVSREKKERFSLILESASTNQTSMYLCASREPNSYEQYFGPGTRLTVT.

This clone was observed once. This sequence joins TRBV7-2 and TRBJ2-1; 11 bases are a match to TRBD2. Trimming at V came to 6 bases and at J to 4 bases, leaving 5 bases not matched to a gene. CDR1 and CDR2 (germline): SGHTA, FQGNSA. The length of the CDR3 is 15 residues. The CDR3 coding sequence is TGTGCCAGCAGGGCCGGGACTAGCGGTTACAATGAGCAGTTCTTC. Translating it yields CASRAGTSGYNEQFF.

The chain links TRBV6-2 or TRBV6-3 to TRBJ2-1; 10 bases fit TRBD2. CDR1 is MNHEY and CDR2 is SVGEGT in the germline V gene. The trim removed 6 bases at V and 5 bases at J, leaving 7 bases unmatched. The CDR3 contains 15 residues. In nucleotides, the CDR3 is TGTGCCAGCAGCCCCGCGGGACTAGCGAACAATGAGCAGTTCTTC. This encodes CASSPAGLANNEQFF.